This T cell receptor beta chain comes out of a study of blood T cell repertoires in COVID-19. Background on the study: T cells, B-cell-depleted T cells, or PBMCs provided the cDNA or gDNA that served as material.

TCRdb's copy holds only in-frame clones and misses some; the assay was immunoSEQ multiplex PCR. The repertoire holds approximately 310,000 clones, with 80% to 90% as singletons. Study members were between about 18 and 100 years old and lived in 25 or so US regions. Recovered Cohort 3 donors showed two negative PCRs, clearance, or symptom resolution. The sample was PBMCs or T cells enriched from blood (not recorded which). This clonotype originated in a man younger than 40 who had recovered from COVID-19.

The CDR3 protein is CASSQDSAGTGELFF. In DNA, the CDR3 is TGTGCCAGCAGCCAAGATAGTGCGGGCACCGGGGAGCTGTTTTTT. The rearrangement joins TRBV4-2 to TRBJ2-2, with a tentative D call TRBD2 (5 bases). Germline V gives CDR1 LGHNA, CDR2 YNFKEQ. CDR3 length: 15 residues. The V and J ends lost 0 bases and 4 bases respectively, with 9 bases between them.